This T cell receptor (beta chain) came from a study of cytomegalovirus exposure and HLA in healthy donors. General study findings and limits: A later analysis reported that several of the most significant clusters appeared to be linked to common viral pathogens, among them Epstein-Barr virus.

Primers included in the PCR were 60 Vbeta and 13 Jbeta primers. The protocol was immunoSEQ multiplex PCR, while the TCRdb copy is restricted to in-frame clones and leaves out a portion. The table has 55,000 to 70,000 clones, 55% to 65% seen once. This clone showed up just once. As yet, its antigen is unknown. V lost 4 bases, J lost 1 base, and 10 bases stayed unmatched. Germline-derived CDR1 and CDR2 are SGHNT and YYREEE (reference sequence). The CDR3 is 16 amino acids. This chain uses TRBV5-4 with TRBJ2-7; 8 bases align to TRBD2. The clonotype was recovered from a woman aged 45-65 years in good health and CMV-seronegative. Sequences were obtained from PBMCs. CDR3 nucleotides: TGTGCCAGCAGCCCGACCCCCACGGGGGGGTCCTACGAGCAGTACTTC. This encodes CASSPTPTGGSYEQYF. Complete variable domain (other parts from reference TRBV5-4 and TRBJ2-7): ETGVTQSPTHLIKTRGQQVTLRCSSQSGHNTVSWYQQALGQGPQFIFQYYREEENGRGNFPPRFSGLQFPNYSSELNVNALELDDSALYLCASSPTPTGGSYEQYFGPGTRLTVT.